This TCR beta chain was identified during a study of CD8 T cell repertoires and HIV-1 epitope variants. Profiled with immunoSEQ multiplex PCR; TCRdb holds only in-frame clones, not every one. In the table there are 90,000 or so clones, 74% of which are singletons. The CDR3 totals 18 residues. Germline CDR1 and CDR2: MDHEN and SYDVKM. The junction had 14 bases not matched to a gene; V was cut back by 3 bases and J by 4 bases. Sequencing was performed on uncultured baseline CD8+ T cells from peripheral blood mononuclear cells (PBMCs). The source of this sequence is a male donor with HIV. The gene calls are TRBV28 and TRBJ2-7; 11 nucleotides align to TRBD2. The CDR3 here is CASSFDSVGTSGLYEQYF. CDR3 DNA: TGTGCCAGCAGTTTCGATTCCGTAGGGACTAGCGGACTTTACGAGCAGTACTTC.